This T cell receptor (beta chain) emerged from a study of blood T cell repertoires in COVID-19. V lost 0 bases and J lost 7, with 13 bases in between. This CDR3 contains 14 residues. CDR1 GTSNPN and CDR2 SVGIG come from the germline V gene (reference sequence). This clone has more than one count but fewer than ten. Libraries were prepared by immunoSEQ multiplex PCR; TCRdb keeps only in-frame clonotypes and omits some of them. The sample has approximately 110,000 clones; 85% are singletons. The sequencing sample was made of peripheral blood. This TCR was sampled from a human donor in a cohort sampled during active COVID-19. V gene TRBV30 combines with J gene TRBJ1-5, with a tentative D call TRBD1 (5 bases). The CDR3 DNA is TGTGCCTGGAGTGTGGGGCAGGGAAAACAGCCCCAGCATTTT. It yields the protein CAWSVGQGKQPQHF. Drawing the rest from reference TRBV30 and TRBJ1-5, the complete variable domain is SQTIHQWPATLVQPVGSPLSLECTVEGTSNPNLYWYRQAAGRGLQLLFYSVGIGQISSEVPQNLSASRPQDRQFILSSKKLLLSDSGFYLCAWSVGQGKQPQHFGDGTRLSIL.